This passage covers 15 T cell receptor beta chains from one sample sequenced in a study of blood T cell repertoires in COVID-19. Only in-frame clones appear in the TCRdb table, and some are missing; sequencing was by immunoSEQ multiplex PCR. This table has 250,000 to 300,000 clones, over 80% appearing once. Sequencing was done on a sample of peripheral blood. The receptor source for this set is a man in his 60s who had recovered from COVID-19.

This clone was observed a single time. The rearrangement links TRBV5-4 to TRBJ2-1; 15 bases are a match to TRBD2. Germline assignment: CDR1 SGHNT and CDR2 YYREEE (reference sequence). V lost 4 bases to trimming and J lost 7 bases; unmatched junction nucleotides: 3. The CDR3 length is 15 residues. In DNA form, the CDR3 reads TGTGCCAGCAGCACAGGACTAGCGGGGGGGAATGAGCAGTTCTTC. Amino acids: CASSTGLAGGNEQFF.

The chain joins TRBV18 to TRBJ1-1; TRBD1 agrees at 8 bases. V trimming: 2 bases; J trimming: 4 bases; junction bases outside the gene matches: 3. From germline, CDR1 is KGHSH and CDR2 LQKENI. The CDR3 consists of 14 residues. In DNA form, the CDR3 reads TGTGCCAGCTCACCAGGACAGGGAAGCACTGAAGCTTTCTTT. Protein product: CASSPGQGSTEAFF. Full variable domain (outside the CDR3, taken from reference TRBV18 and TRBJ1-1): NAGVMQNPRHLVRRRGQEARLRCSPMKGHSHVYWYRQLPEEGLKFMVYLQKENIIDESGMPKERFSAEFPKEGPSILRIQQVVRGDSAAYFCASSPGQGSTEAFFGQGTRLTVV.

The V call is TRBV3-1 (or the pseudogene TRBV3-2), the J call TRBJ2-5; 10 nucleotides align to TRBD2. Germline V gene lookup returns CDR1 LGHDT and CDR2 YNNKEL (reference sequence). The CDR3 totals 16 residues. The ends lost 0 bases at V and 2 bases at J; junction bases unmatched: 3. CDR3 sequence: CASSQDLLAGQETQYF. The CDR3, as DNA: TGTGCCAGCAGCCAAGATCTACTAGCGGGACAAGAGACCCAGTACTTC.

The rearrangement links TRBV5-4 to TRBJ1-2, with 7 bases lining up with TRBD1. This CDR3 comprises 14 residues. Germline assignment: CDR1 SGHNT and CDR2 YYREEE (reference sequence). V trimming: 4 bases; J trimming: 6 bases; junction bases outside the gene matches: 9. CDR3 sequence reads: CASSTQGIVDGYTF. The CDR3 DNA reads as TGTGCCAGCAGCACACAGGGGATTGTGGATGGCTACACCTTC.

V usage is TRBV5-4 and J usage is TRBJ1-4; D remains unclear. CDR3 length: 13 residues. In germline, CDR1 is SGHNT, CDR2 YYREEE (reference sequence). Trimming removed 6 bases from V and 5 bases from J, with 11 bases in between. CDR3 sequence: CASKADWNEKLFF. The CDR3 DNA follows: TGTGCCAGCAAGGCAGACTGGAATGAAAAACTGTTTTTT.

The J gene is TRBJ1-1, the V gene TRBV21-1; TRBD1 reflects the table's D call only, with no check against the DNA. TRBV21-1 is a known pseudogene. This CDR3 spans 11 amino acids. The CDR3 reads CASSKGVGAFF. Written as DNA, the CDR3 is TGTGCCAGCAGCAAGGGCGTAGGAGCTTTCTTT.

The V gene is TRBV5-1, the J gene TRBJ1-1; a weak D match, TRBD1 (5 bases). From germline, CDR1 is SGHRS and CDR2 YFSETQ. The CDR3 runs to 14 residues. The V end lost 5 bases, the J end lost 8 bases, and 19 bases lay between the germline ends. The CDR3 here is CASSLWDSHPEAFF. For the CDR3, the DNA is TGCGCCAGCAGTCTCTGGGACTCCCACCCCGAAGCTTTCTTT.

The rearrangement links TRBV20-1 to TRBJ2-7; a weak D match, TRBD2 (6 bases). V was clipped by 4 bases and J by 6 bases, with 10 bases between them. The CDR3 covers 11 residues. Germline V lookup: CDR1 DFQATT, CDR2 SNEGSKA (reference sequence). CDR3 protein: CSATVGGEQYF. The CDR3 nucleotides read TGCAGTGCTACAGTGGGAGGCGAGCAGTACTTC.

V and J are TRBV6-1 and TRBJ2-2; 9 bases fit TRBD2. This CDR3 contains 18 residues. With 4 bases clipped from V and 0 bases from J, the junction kept 9 bases outside the gene matches. CDR1 is MNHNS and CDR2 is SASEGT in the germline V gene. The CDR3 loop is CASSAPPGGGANTGELFF. The CDR3 DNA reads TGTGCCAGCAGTGCCCCTCCCGGCGGGGGGGCGAACACCGGGGAGCTGTTTTTT.

The V and J genes are TRBV18 and TRBJ1-2, with D possibly TRBD1 on 6 matching bases. Trimming shortened V by 3 bases and J by 2 bases, and 10 bases separated the two germline ends. The CDR3 has 14 residues. The germline gives CDR1 KGHSH, CDR2 LQKENI. The CDR3 loop reads CASSPIGQNYGYTF. CDR3 in DNA: TGTGCCAGCTCACCGATCGGACAGAACTATGGCTACACCTTC.

The genes are TRBV7-2 and TRBJ2-3; possibly TRBD2 for D (5 bases). CDR1 is SGHTA and CDR2 is FQGNSA in the germline V gene. There are 16 residues in the CDR3. V lost 2 bases and J 3 bases, leaving 15 bases between the germline ends. Here the CDR3 reads CASSLRAGTTTDTQYF. CDR3 DNA: TGTGCCAGCAGCTTAAGGGCGGGTACAACAACAGATACGCAGTATTTT.

The chain has TRBV6-4 and TRBJ1-2; TRBD1 matches 10 bases. Germline V gene data show CDR1 as MRHNA and CDR2 as SNTAGT. The length of the CDR3 is 16 residues. V gave up 4 bases and J gave up 8 bases; unmatched junction bases: 13. The CDR3 bases are TGTGCCAGCAGTGCCTCTCCGGGACAGGGGATTACGGGCTACACCTTC. It codes for CASSASPGQGITGYTF.

The V and J genes are TRBV5-5 and TRBJ2-1; TRBD1 matches 7 bases. This CDR3 comprises 14 residues. V shed 4 bases, J shed 4 bases, and the junction held 5 bases outside the gene matches. Germline CDR1 and CDR2: SGHKS and YYEKEE (reference sequence). In nucleotides, the CDR3 is TGTGCCAGCAGCCAGTGGGGACAGTACAATGAGCAGTTCTTC. It encodes CASSQWGQYNEQFF.

The chain uses TRBV19 and TRBJ2-7; 7 bases match TRBD2. V shed 9 bases, J shed 6 bases, and the junction held 14 bases outside the gene matches. CDR1 is LNHDA, CDR2 SQIVND, per germline (reference sequence). The CDR3 contains 14 residues. The CDR3 region is CASELGEGRFEQYF. The CDR3 region has the DNA TGTGCCAGCGAATTGGGGGAGGGCCGGTTCGAGCAGTACTTC.

There are a few counts of this clone. The chain recombines TRBV5-3 with TRBJ1-4; D call uncertain. TRBV5-3 is filed as an ORF, its function uncertain. There are 16 residues in the CDR3. Deletions cut 0 bases from V and 0 bases from J, with 9 bases between. CDR3 sequence reads: CARSLAKHTTNEKLFF. The CDR3 DNA follows: TGTGCCAGAAGCTTGGCCAAACACACAACTAATGAAAAACTGTTTTTT.